These 32 T cell receptor beta chains share one sample of origin, sequenced in a study of OX40 agonist ivuxolimab in advanced cancers. Clones were read by immunoSEQ multiplex PCR, and TCRdb kept only the in-frame ones, dropping some. The table includes tens of thousands of clones, 89% detected once. This material consisted of CD4+ or CD8+ T cells sorted from blood, taken in a trial of the OX40 agonist ivuxolimab. These receptors were collected from an adult with an advanced solid tumor such as melanoma, head and neck, liver or kidney cancer.

The chain combines TRBV7-9 with TRBJ2-1; D is undetermined. The CDR3 runs 11 residues. Germline V gives CDR1 SEHNR, CDR2 FQNEAQ (reference sequence). The V end lost 2 bases, the J end lost 8 bases, and 4 bases lay between the germline ends. The CDR3 region is CASSLNDEQFF. Here the CDR3 DNA reads TGTGCCAGCAGCTTAAATGATGAGCAGTTCTTC.

The gene calls are TRBV7-3 and TRBJ2-1; D unresolved. CDR3 length: 16 amino acids. Germline CDR1 is SGHTA and CDR2 is FQGTGA. V was cut by 3 bases and J by 0 bases, with 12 bases left in between. This CDR3 reads CASSLDPKSSYNEQFF. The CDR3 region has the DNA TGTGCCAGCAGCTTGGACCCTAAGAGCTCCTACAATGAGCAGTTCTTC. Based on the CDR3 plus reference TRBV7-3 and TRBJ2-1, the full variable domain is GAGVSQTPSNKVTEKGKYVELRCDPISGHTALYWYRQSLGQGPEFLIYFQGTGAADDSGLPNDRFFAVRPEGSVSTLKIQRTERGDSAVYLCASSLDPKSSYNEQFFGPGTRLTVL.

This clone was seen just once. This chain links TRBV5-1 with TRBJ2-5, with 10 bases fitting TRBD2. The CDR3 is 15 amino acids. After removal of 3 bases from V and 4 bases from J, the junction contained 6 bases not matched to a gene. Germline CDR1 and CDR2: SGHRS and YFSETQ. The CDR3: CASSSSGSLGETQYF. The CDR3 coding sequence is TGCGCCAGCAGCTCTAGCGGGAGTTTGGGAGAGACCCAGTACTTC.

The chain links TRBV28 to TRBJ2-1; no clear D gene. CDR3 length: 16 amino acids. Per the germline V gene, CDR1 is MDHEN and CDR2 is SYDVKM. V was trimmed by 4 bases and J by 5 bases, leaving 18 bases between them. In DNA, the CDR3 is TGTGCCAGCAGTTCCCCTGTTCGGCGAGATGACAATGAGCAGTTCTTC. This codes for CASSSPVRRDDNEQFF.

The genes are TRBV11-3 and TRBJ2-1, with 13 bases matching TRBD2. This CDR3 is 17 amino acids long. The J segment lost 4 bases and the V segment lost 5 bases, leaving 8 bases of the junction unmatched. Germline values: CDR1 SGHNT, CDR2 YENEEA. The CDR3 loop reads CASSRTSGGAGYNEQFF. CDR3 coding DNA: TGTGCCAGCAGCCGAACTAGCGGGGGGGCCGGGTACAATGAGCAGTTCTTC.

This clone was counted a single time. The chain couples TRBV4-2 to TRBJ2-7; 9 bases agree with TRBD1. The germline V gene has CDR1 LGHNA and CDR2 YNFKEQ. Trimming took 4 bases from V and 2 from J; bases not matched to a gene: 6. There are 15 residues in the CDR3. As DNA, the CDR3 is TGTGCCAGCAGCCCAGAGGGGACAGGGCCCTACGAGCAGTACTTC. Amino acid sequence: CASSPEGTGPYEQYF.

DNA for the CDR3: TGTGCCAGCAGCACGATCCCCGCTGGCGGGGGGGCCGGGGAGCTGTTTTTT. This gives the protein CASSTIPAGGGAGELFF. The rearrangement uses TRBV7-9 and TRBJ2-2; 9 bases map to TRBD2. V shed 5 bases, J shed 6 bases, and the junction held 13 bases outside the gene matches. This CDR3 has 17 amino acids. Germline loops: CDR1 SEHNR, CDR2 FQNEAQ (reference sequence).

The genes are TRBV19 and TRBJ1-6; D gene ambiguous. CDR3 length: 14 residues. The V gene's germline CDR1 is LNHDA and CDR2 SQIVND (reference sequence). Trimming pared 2 bases from V and 4 bases from J, leaving 6 bases between. CDR3 loop: CASSISVYNSPLHF. The DNA for the CDR3 is TGTGCCAGTAGTATATCGGTTTATAATTCACCCCTCCACTTT.

The chain uses TRBV10-2 and TRBJ2-5; D not certain. CDR1 is WSHSY, CDR2 SAAADI, per germline. The CDR3 has 13 residues. The V gene lost 1 base and the J gene lost 2 bases, with 5 bases spanning the gap. CDR3 sequence: CASSEWQQETQYF. The CDR3 nucleotides read TGCGCCAGCAGTGAGTGGCAGCAAGAGACCCAGTACTTC.

Details on this clone: Germline and junction disagree at one end, which may indicate a read error. This chain uses TRBV10-3 with TRBJ2-7; no clear D. The germline V gene has CDR1 ENHRY and CDR2 SYGVKD. CDR3 length: 15 amino acids. This chain's CDR3 is CAISESSPSSNEQYF. In DNA, the CDR3 is TGTGCCATCAGTGAGTCTAGTCCGTCCTCCAACGAGCAGTACTTC.

The chain carries TRBV27 and TRBJ2-1, with TRBD2 identical over 8 bases. Germline V lookup: CDR1 MNHEY, CDR2 SMNVEV (reference sequence). The CDR3 sequence is 14 residues long. Trimming took 8 bases from V and 3 from J; bases not matched to a gene: 6. The CDR3 sequence: CASSRTSFYNEQFF. The CDR3 DNA sequence: TGTGCCAGCTCCAGGACTAGCTTCTACAATGAGCAGTTCTTC.

The chain recombines TRBV2 with TRBJ1-5, with D possibly TRBD1 on 6 matching bases. The CDR3 runs to 14 residues. V lost 6 bases and J lost 6, with 15 bases in between. Germline lookup yields CDR1 SNHLY and CDR2 FYNNEI. The CDR3 DNA reads as TGTGCCAGCAGCGTTTGGGGGGGCGGTCAGCCCCAGCATTTT. This codes for CASSVWGGGQPQHF.

The chain links TRBV5-6 to TRBJ1-1; D call uncertain. The V gene's germline CDR1 is SGHDT and CDR2 YYEEEE. This CDR3 spans 14 amino acids. V lost 4 bases and J 1 base, leaving 11 bases between the germline ends. In nucleotides, the CDR3 is TGTGCCAGCAGCCCGGAGGGCGGGAACACTGAAGCTTTCTTT. Residues: CASSPEGGNTEAFF.

The chain employs TRBV5-6 and TRBJ2-5; D perhaps matches TRBD1 (6 bases). Germline CDR1 reads SGHDT; CDR2 reads YYEEEE. The ends were cut back, 4 bases at V and 5 bases at J, with 15 bases in the middle. This CDR3 is built from 14 residues. CDR3 protein: CASSLVWGRETQYF. DNA of the CDR3: TGTGCCAGCAGCCTGGTGTGGGGGCGGGAGACCCAGTACTTC.

In its sample, this clone was seen a few times. The rearrangement uses TRBV2 and TRBJ2-7, with D tentatively TRBD1 (6 bases). This CDR3 is built from 15 residues. CDR1 and CDR2 from the germline V gene are SNHLY and FYNNEI. Trimming shortened V by 1 base and J by 2 bases, and 12 bases separated the two germline ends. The CDR3 nucleotides read TGTGCCAGCAGTGAAGAACGGCGGACAGCCTACGAGCAGTACTTC. Translation: CASSEERRTAYEQYF.

The chain joins TRBV20-1 to TRBJ2-7, with D tentatively TRBD1 or TRBD2 (6 bases each). There are 11 residues in the CDR3. Germline V gene data show CDR1 as DFQATT and CDR2 as SNEGSKA (reference sequence). V was shortened by 5 bases and J by 4 bases, with 9 bases between the two germline ends. The CDR3 sequence: CSAEGGYEQYF. The DNA for the CDR3 is TGCAGTGCTGAGGGGGGTTACGAGCAGTACTTC.

The chain combines TRBV7-8 with TRBJ2-1; weak D call: TRBD2 (6 bases). Germline CDR1 is SGHVS and CDR2 is FQNEAQ. This CDR3 is built from 14 residues. Trimming left V 2 bases short and J 9 bases short, with 14 bases between. In nucleotides, the CDR3 is TGTGCCAGCAGCTTACGTAGGGGAGGTGGTGAGCAGTTCTTC. Its translation is CASSLRRGGGEQFF.

V is TRBV5-1 and J is TRBJ1-1; D is ambiguous. Trimming removed 0 bases from V and 1 base from J, with 7 bases in between. The CDR3 length is 14 residues. Germline assignment: CDR1 SGHRS and CDR2 YFSETQ. CDR3: CASSLDRENTEAFF. CDR3 DNA sequence: TGCGCCAGCAGCTTGGACAGAGAGAACACTGAAGCTTTCTTT. Using reference TRBV5-1 and TRBJ1-1 for the parts outside the CDR3, the full variable domain is KAGVTQTPRYLIKTRGQQVTLSCSPISGHRSVSWYQQTPGQGLQFLFEYFSETQRNKGNFPGRFSGRQFSNSRSEMNVSTLELGDSALYLCASSLDRENTEAFFGQGTRLTVV.

The genes are TRBV19 and TRBJ2-3; TRBD2 matches at 10 bases. The CDR3 is 16 amino acids. CDR1 and CDR2 from the germline V gene are LNHDA and SQIVND (reference sequence). Trimming at V came to 3 bases and at J to 3 bases, leaving 6 bases not matched to a gene. In DNA, the CDR3 is TGTGCCAGTAGTATTAATAGCGGGGGGACGACAGATACGCAGTATTTT. Its protein is CASSINSGGTTDTQYF. Supplemented by reference TRBV19 and TRBJ2-3, the full variable domain reads DGGITQSPKYLFRKEGQNVTLSCEQNLNHDAMYWYRQDPGQGLRLIYYSQIVNDFQKGDIAEGYSVSREKKESFPLTVTSAQKNPTAFYLCASSINSGGTTDTQYFGPGTRLTVL.

The V gene is TRBV18, the J gene TRBJ2-7; no definite D call. The germline CDR1 and CDR2 sequences are KGHSH and LQKENI. The V end was cut by 2 bases, the J end by 2 bases, with 22 bases between. This CDR3 spans 18 amino acids. The CDR3 protein is CASSPVGSLTGRPYEQYF. CDR3 in DNA: TGTGCCAGCTCACCAGTTGGAAGTTTGACGGGTCGCCCCTACGAGCAGTACTTC.

J is TRBJ1-5 and V is TRBV7-9, with D unresolved. The ends were cut back, 1 base at V and 9 bases at J, with 4 bases in the middle. The CDR3 spans 11 residues. Germline CDR1 and CDR2: SEHNR and FQNEAQ (reference sequence). CDR3 residues: CASSLEGPQHF. The CDR3 DNA reads as TGTGCCAGCAGCTTAGAAGGGCCCCAGCATTTT.

V is TRBV28 and J is TRBJ2-7; D not resolved. Germline V CDR1 and CDR2: MDHEN, SYDVKM. The V end was cut by 3 bases, the J end by 2 bases, with 11 bases between. CDR3 length: 14 amino acids. The CDR3, as DNA: TGTGCCAGCAGTTTTCACGAGTCTACCTACGAGCAGTACTTC. Translation gives CASSFHESTYEQYF.

V is TRBV5-1 and J is TRBJ2-2; a possible D gene is TRBD1 (5 bases). CDR1 and CDR2 from the germline V gene are SGHRS and YFSETQ. This CDR3 region has 13 residues. V was clipped by 7 bases and J by 0 bases, with 7 bases between them. CDR3 nucleotides: TGCGCCAGCGGGGCCCCGAACACCGGGGAGCTGTTTTTT. Translating it yields CASGAPNTGELFF.

The rearrangement links TRBV2 to TRBJ2-7; 8 bases agree with TRBD2. Per the germline V gene, CDR1 is SNHLY and CDR2 is FYNNEI. The CDR3 contains 15 residues. V lost 6 bases and J lost 0; bases outside the gene matches: 7. CDR3 loop: CASRLSGSSSYEQYF. CDR3 DNA: TGTGCCAGCAGATTAAGCGGGAGCTCCTCCTACGAGCAGTACTTC.

A word on this clone: At one of its ends the junction is not consistent with the germline gene, which may arise from a read error. Written as DNA, the CDR3 is TGTGCTAGCAGCTTAGGGGAAGGGGTCAAATACACCGGGGAGCTGTTTTTT. Residues: CASSLGEGVKYTGELFF. The V call is TRBV7-7, the J call TRBJ2-2; D may be TRBD1 (5 bases). The CDR3 consists of 17 residues. Germline CDR1 and CDR2: SSHAT and FNYEAQ (reference sequence).

The rearrangement links TRBV5-1 to TRBJ2-2, with 7 bases lining up with TRBD2. With 2 bases clipped from V and 4 bases from J, the junction kept 5 bases outside the gene matches. Germline values: CDR1 SGHRS, CDR2 YFSETQ. This CDR3 contains 15 residues. CDR3 protein: CASSFGTISTGELFF. CDR3 nucleotide sequence: TGCGCCAGCAGCTTCGGGACTATCAGCACCGGGGAGCTGTTTTTT.

V usage is TRBV7-9 and J usage is TRBJ2-7, with 10 positions matching TRBD2. Germline CDR1 reads SEHNR; CDR2 reads FQNEAQ (reference sequence). CDR3 length: 18 amino acids. V dropped 5 bases and J dropped 1; count of bases not matched to a gene: 14. The CDR3: CASSLPLAPSGSSYEQYF. Written as DNA, the CDR3 is TGTGCCAGCAGCCTTCCCTTGGCACCTAGCGGGAGTTCCTACGAGCAGTACTTC.

The chain uses TRBV27 and TRBJ1-1; no reliable D call. CDR1 and CDR2 from the germline V gene are MNHEY and SMNVEV (reference sequence). With 6 bases removed from V and 4 bases from J, the gap between germline ends came to 18 bases. The length of the CDR3 is 15 residues. The CDR3 region has the DNA TGTGCCAGCAGGCCCCTGCGACGGTTGCTCACTGAAGCTTTCTTT. Residues: CASRPLRRLLTEAFF.

The chain couples TRBV7-9 to TRBJ1-2; no clear D gene. Germline V gene data show CDR1 as SEHNR and CDR2 as FQNEAQ (reference sequence). The germline V and J ends were trimmed by 5 bases and 2 bases, with 18 bases remaining between them. This CDR3 has 16 amino acids. This CDR3 is CASSPSLEAPNYGYTF. CDR3 DNA sequence: TGTGCCAGCAGCCCGTCCCTGGAAGCACCAAACTATGGCTACACCTTC.

The genes are TRBV27 and TRBJ2-3; a weak D match, TRBD2 (6 bases). V lost 6 bases, J lost 0 bases, and 22 bases lay in between. The CDR3 is 18 residues long. The germline gives CDR1 MNHEY, CDR2 SMNVEV (reference sequence). The CDR3 spells CASSPRGTPRASTDTQYF. CDR3 in DNA: TGTGCCAGCAGCCCTCGGGGGACGCCAAGAGCTAGCACAGATACGCAGTATTTT.

A remark on this clone: Other nucleotide sequences in the sample specify the same CDR3. The chain recombines TRBV5-1 with TRBJ2-1; the D gene is possibly TRBD2 (6 bases). V shed 4 bases and J shed 0 bases, with 11 bases lying between them. The CDR3 contains 15 residues. Germline assignment: CDR1 SGHRS and CDR2 YFSETQ. CDR3 sequence (DNA): TGCGCCAGCAGCCCTGGGGGGAGCTCCTACAATGAGCAGTTCTTC. It is translated as CASSPGGSSYNEQFF.

The chain combines TRBV7-9 with TRBJ2-3, with D tentatively TRBD2 (5 bases). Germline V gene data show CDR1 as SEHNR and CDR2 as FQNEAQ (reference sequence). Trimming shortened V by 3 bases and J by 2 bases, and 9 bases separated the two germline ends. The CDR3 consists of 14 residues. The CDR3 here is CASSFFDYTDTQYF. The CDR3 region has the DNA TGTGCCAGCAGCTTTTTCGACTACACAGATACGCAGTATTTT.